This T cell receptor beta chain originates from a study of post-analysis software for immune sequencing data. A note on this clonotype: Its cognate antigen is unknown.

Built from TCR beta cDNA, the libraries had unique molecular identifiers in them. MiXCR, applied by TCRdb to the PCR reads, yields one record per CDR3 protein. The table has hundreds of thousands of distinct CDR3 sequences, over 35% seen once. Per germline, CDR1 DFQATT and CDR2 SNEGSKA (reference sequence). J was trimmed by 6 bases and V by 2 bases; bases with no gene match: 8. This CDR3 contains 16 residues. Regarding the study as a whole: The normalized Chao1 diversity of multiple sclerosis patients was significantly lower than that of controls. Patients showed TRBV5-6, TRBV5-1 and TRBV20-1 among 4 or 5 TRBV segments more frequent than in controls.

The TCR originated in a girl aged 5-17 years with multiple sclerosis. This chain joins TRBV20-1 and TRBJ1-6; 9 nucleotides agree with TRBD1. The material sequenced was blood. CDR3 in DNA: TGCAGTGCTAGAAAACATAACAGGGGGCCTAATTCACCCCTCCACTTT. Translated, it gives CSARKHNRGPNSPLHF.